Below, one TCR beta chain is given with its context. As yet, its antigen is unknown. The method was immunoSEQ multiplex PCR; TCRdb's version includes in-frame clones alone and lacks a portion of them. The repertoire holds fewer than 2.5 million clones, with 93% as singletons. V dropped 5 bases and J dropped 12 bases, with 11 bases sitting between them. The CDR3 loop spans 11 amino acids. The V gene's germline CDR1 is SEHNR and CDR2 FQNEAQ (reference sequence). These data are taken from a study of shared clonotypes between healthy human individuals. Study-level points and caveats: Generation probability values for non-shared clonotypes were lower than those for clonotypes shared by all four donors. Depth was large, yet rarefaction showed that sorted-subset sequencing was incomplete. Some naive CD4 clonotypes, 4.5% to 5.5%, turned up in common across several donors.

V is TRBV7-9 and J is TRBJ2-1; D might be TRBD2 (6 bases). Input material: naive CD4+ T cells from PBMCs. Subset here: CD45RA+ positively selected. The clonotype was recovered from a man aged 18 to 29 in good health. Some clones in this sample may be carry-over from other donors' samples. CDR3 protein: CASSPGLMQFF. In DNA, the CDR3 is TGTGCCAGCAGCCCGGGACTTATGCAGTTCTTC. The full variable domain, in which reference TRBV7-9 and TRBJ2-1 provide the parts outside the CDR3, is DTGVSQNPRHKITKRGQNVTFRCDPISEHNRLYWYRQTLGQGPEFLTYFQNEAQLEKSRLLSDRFSAERPKGSFSTLEIQRTEQGDSAMYLCASSPGLMQFFGPGTRLTVL.